This T cell receptor beta chain derives from a study of vaccination and CD4 T cells after COVID-19. Study as a whole: Investigators stimulated cells with overlapping spike peptides drawn from SARS-CoV-2, HCoV-NL63, HCoV-OC43 and HCoV-229E.

The table lists this clonotype with a few counts. What it binds is unknown. Cultured CD4+ T cells had their DNA profiled by the Oncomine TCR Beta short-read assay. One entry per CDR3 protein, called by TCRdb with MiXCR from the PCR reads. The sample includes about 19,000 distinct CDR3 sequences, 38% of them seen just once. Indicated treatment: roughly 11-day PBMC culture with coronavirus spike peptide pools or control peptides (ViraFEST assay). The source of this sequence is a human donor with COVID-19. Material for sequencing was cultured CD4+ T cells from blood.

CDR3 amino acids: CASRPGTSGQETQYF. CDR3 DNA sequence: TGTGCCAGCAGACCCGGGACTAGCGGCCAAGAGACCCAGTACTTC. This chain joins TRBV7-2 and TRBJ2-5, with 11 bases identical to TRBD2. The V gene end was trimmed by 6 bases and the J gene end by 1 base; junction bases not matched to a gene: 4. CDR3 length: 15 residues. CDR1 is SGHTA, CDR2 FQGNSA, per germline.